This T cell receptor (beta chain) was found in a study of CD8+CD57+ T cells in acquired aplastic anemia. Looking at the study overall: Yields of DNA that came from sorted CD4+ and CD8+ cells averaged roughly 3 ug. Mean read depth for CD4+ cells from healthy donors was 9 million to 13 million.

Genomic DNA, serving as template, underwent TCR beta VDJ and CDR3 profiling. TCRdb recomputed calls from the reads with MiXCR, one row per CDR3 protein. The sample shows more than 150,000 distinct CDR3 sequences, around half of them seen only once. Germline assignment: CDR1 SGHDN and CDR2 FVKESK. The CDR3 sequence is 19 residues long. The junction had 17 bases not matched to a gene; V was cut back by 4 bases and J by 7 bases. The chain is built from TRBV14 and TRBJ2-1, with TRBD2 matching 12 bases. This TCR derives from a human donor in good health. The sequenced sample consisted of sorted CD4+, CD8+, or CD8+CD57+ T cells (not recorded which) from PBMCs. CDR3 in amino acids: CASSPLDWTSGNIWNEQFF. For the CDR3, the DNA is TGTGCCAGCAGCCCCTTAGATTGGACTAGCGGGAATATTTGGAATGAGCAGTTCTTC. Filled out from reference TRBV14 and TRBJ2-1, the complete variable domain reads EAGVTQFPSHSVIEKGQTVTLRCDPISGHDNLYWYRRVMGKEIKFLLHFVKESKQDESGMPNNRFLAERTGGTYSTLKVQPAELEDSGVYFCASSPLDWTSGNIWNEQFFGPGTRLTVL.